Reported below is one TCR beta chain. In its sample, this clonotype was seen once. It lacks a known antigen. Per-base quality was not reported, and no clone a single base away is much larger than it. One read alone makes for weak evidence. Library preparation used PCR. Sequencing relied on an Illumina HiSeq 2500. To normalize quantification of the TCRbeta repertoire, the TCR libraries were built with molecular barcoding that relied on unique molecular identifiers. Clones were called with MiXCR by TCRdb after fastp trimmed the public reads at Q25, and only in-frame beta chains were retained. For every CDR3 protein sequence, its rows merge into one entry that carries the most common genes and DNA. The sample records fewer than 550,000 distinct CDR3 sequences, 10% to 12% of which are singletons. The ten most abundant clones make up about 15% of the sample. The entry originates in a study of T-cell reconstitution after alpha-beta-depleted transplantation in children listed by TCRdb under 2016. In terms of the full investigation: T-cell immune reconstitution after TCRalphabeta/CD19-depleted allogeneic hematopoietic cell transplantation in children was quantitatively tracked in the study by means of TCR repertoire profiling.

What the work shows at the level of the full study, not this receptor alone: The frequencies of hyperexpanded clones fell over the following months, and after one year, T-cell counts and TCRbeta diversity were mostly attributed to newly produced T cells. In some patients, the high TCRbeta diversity seen at day 60 was put down to recipient T cells and intrathymic progenitors that had survived conditioning. About two months after transplant, the apparently early recovery of alphabetaT-cell counts reportedly depended on just several hundred clones that had expanded rapidly and came from non-depleted graft cells.

A distance of 11 bases separates the germline ends of V and J, which lose 7 bases and 10 bases respectively. Spanning cysteine to phenylalanine, the CDR3 consists of 11 amino acids. CDR3 DNA is the only sequence kept; it has 33 bases, read in frame from the first base. For CDR1 and CDR2, the germline V gene lists SGHTA and FQGNSA. The treatment or condition label of this sample denotes: allogeneic hematopoietic cell transplantation with graft depleted of TCRalphabeta T cells and CD19 B cells. The children who served as transplant recipients had been given grafts of TCRalphabeta/CD19-depleted allogeneic hematopoietic cells.

The receptor was derived from a female patient aged 2-9 years who had a stem cell transplant for aplastic anemia, so the T cells may come from the graft donor. The starting material was PBMCs, mostly from graft donor cells, obtained 180 days after TCRalphabeta/CD19-depleted stem cell transplant. This chain joins TRBV7-2 to TRBJ2-1; the D gene remains uncertain. The CDR3: CASNFRLEQFF. The DNA is as follows: TGTGCCAGCAACTTCCGATTGGAGCAGTTCTTC.